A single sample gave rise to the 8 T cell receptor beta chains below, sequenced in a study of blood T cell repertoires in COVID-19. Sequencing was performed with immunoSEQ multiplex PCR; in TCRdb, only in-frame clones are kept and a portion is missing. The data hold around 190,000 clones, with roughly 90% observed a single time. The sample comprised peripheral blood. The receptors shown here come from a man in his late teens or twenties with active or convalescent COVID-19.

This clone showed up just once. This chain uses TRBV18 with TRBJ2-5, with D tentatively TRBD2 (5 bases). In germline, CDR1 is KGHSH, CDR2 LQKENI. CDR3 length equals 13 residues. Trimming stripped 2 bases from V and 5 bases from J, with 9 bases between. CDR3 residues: CASSPVGGETQYF. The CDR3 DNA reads TGTGCCAGCTCACCAGTGGGCGGGGAGACCCAGTACTTC.

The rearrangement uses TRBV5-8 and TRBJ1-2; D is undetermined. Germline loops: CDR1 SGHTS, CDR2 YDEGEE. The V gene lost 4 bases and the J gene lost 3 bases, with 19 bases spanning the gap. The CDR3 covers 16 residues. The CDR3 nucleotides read TGTGCCAGCAGCGCTAATCGTCTGGGAGAGGACTATGGCTACACCTTC. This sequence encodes CASSANRLGEDYGYTF.

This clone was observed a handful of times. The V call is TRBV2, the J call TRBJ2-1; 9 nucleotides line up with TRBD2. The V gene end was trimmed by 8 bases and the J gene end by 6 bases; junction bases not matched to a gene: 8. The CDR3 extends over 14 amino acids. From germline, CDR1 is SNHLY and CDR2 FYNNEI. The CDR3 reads CASRSGRSFNEQFF. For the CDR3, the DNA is TGTGCCAGCCGCAGCGGGAGGTCGTTCAATGAGCAGTTCTTC.

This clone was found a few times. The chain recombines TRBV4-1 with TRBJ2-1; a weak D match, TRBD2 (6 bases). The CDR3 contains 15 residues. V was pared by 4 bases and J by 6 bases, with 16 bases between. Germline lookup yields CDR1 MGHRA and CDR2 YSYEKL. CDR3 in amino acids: CASSLRAGSLNEQFF. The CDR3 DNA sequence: TGCGCCAGCAGCCTCAGGGCGGGATCCCTCAATGAGCAGTTCTTC.

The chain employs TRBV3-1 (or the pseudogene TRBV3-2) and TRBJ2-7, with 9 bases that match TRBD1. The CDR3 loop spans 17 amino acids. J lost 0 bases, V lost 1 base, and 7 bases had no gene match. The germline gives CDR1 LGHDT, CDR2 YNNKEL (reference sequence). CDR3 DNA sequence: TGTGCCAGCAGCCAAGTCCCCGGGACAGGGAGCTCCTACGAGCAGTACTTC. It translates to CASSQVPGTGSSYEQYF.

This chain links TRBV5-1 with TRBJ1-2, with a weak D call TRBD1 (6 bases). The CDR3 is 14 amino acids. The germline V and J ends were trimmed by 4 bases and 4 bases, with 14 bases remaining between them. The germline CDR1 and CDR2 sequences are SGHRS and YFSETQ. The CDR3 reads CASSRNREGYGYTF. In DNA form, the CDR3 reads TGCGCCAGCAGCCGTAACAGGGAAGGCTATGGCTACACCTTC.

The CDR3 DNA reads TGTGCCAGCAGTGAATTGGCGGGGGGGCAAGATACGCAGTATTTT. As protein: CASSELAGGQDTQYF. The rearrangement joins TRBV2 to TRBJ2-3; 9 bases line up with TRBD2. The ends lost 2 bases at V and 5 bases at J; junction bases unmatched: 5. This CDR3 region has 15 residues. Germline-derived CDR1 and CDR2 are SNHLY and FYNNEI. Variable domain in full (rest from reference TRBV2 and TRBJ2-3): EPEVTQTPSHQVTQMGQEVILRCVPISNHLYFYWYRQILGQKVEFLVSFYNNEISEKSEIFDDQFSVERPDGSNFTLKIRSTKLEDSAMYFCASSELAGGQDTQYFGPGTRLTVL.

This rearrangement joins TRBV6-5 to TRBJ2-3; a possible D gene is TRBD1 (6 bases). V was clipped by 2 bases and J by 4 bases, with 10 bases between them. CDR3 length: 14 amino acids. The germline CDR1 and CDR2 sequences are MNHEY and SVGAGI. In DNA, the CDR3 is TGTGCCAGCAGTTACGGACCAGGGGCAGATACGCAGTATTTT. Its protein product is CASSYGPGADTQYF.